This T cell receptor beta chain emerged from a study of blood T cell repertoires in COVID-19 (dated by TCRdb to the early 2020s). In the study overall: Samples from collaborators originated in the United States, Italy and Spain and spanned both the acute and convalescent phases of COVID-19. The material from the prospective study consisted of cDNA or gDNA derived from T cells, B-cell-depleted T cells, or PBMCs. The dataset comprised deeply sampled blood TCRbeta repertoires from subjects exposed to, actively infected with, or recovered from COVID-19. The repertoires were made available in a free public database intended to serve as a resource for research on the immune response to SARS-CoV-2. The samples were drawn from two sources: the first 160 participants of the ongoing ImmuneRACE study, and over 950 subjects contributed by 6 global collaborators. A de-identified subject ID, COVID-19 status, age in years and sex were almost always included in the sample metadata. HLA class I and class II types, where available, came from metadata supplied by the sample provider rather than from assay-based typing.

Concerning this clone itself: It has no known antigen specificity. Base qualities are not recorded, but no much larger clone differs from it by a single base.

The immunoSEQ Assay, a bias-controlled multiplex PCR, was used to amplify TCRbeta CDR3 regions from genomic DNA. The authors' analysis ran thus. Within the assay, amplification of reference gene primers was used to estimate how many nucleated cells each sample contained. To quantify the absolute abundance of each unique TCRbeta CDR3 rearrangement, sequence reads were collapsed and filtered. For each sample, productive Simpson clonality was calculated as the square root of Simpson's diversity index over productive rearrangements. Here the immuneACCESS table is served through TCRdb, limited to in-frame sequences with V and J called. Missing clones are a known gap in these copies; in checked studies unresolved V genes cover under half, and the rest lacks a known reason. Clonal size and the V and J genes are those of that table, whereas D and trimming came from the DNA. The sample table shows approximately 200,000 clones, and more than 75% are seen once. The ten largest account for around 5.9% of the sample.

General conclusions and limits of the study: The amount of clinical and demographic metadata varied by source and participant and was provided uncurated.

At one collaborating source in Seattle, patients were enrolled during active infection and were followed longitudinally through the course of disease. Collaborating institutions collected whole blood in K2EDTA tubes following their own protocols. Collaborator samples were shipped for TCRbeta analysis as frozen whole blood, isolated PBMCs, or DNA extracted from either sample type. V was cut back by 0 bases and J by 8 bases, leaving a gap of 13 bases between them. Reading from cysteine to phenylalanine, the CDR3 counts 14 amino acids. CDR3 DNA is the only sequence kept; it has 42 bases, read in frame from the first base. CDR1 is given as LGHNA and CDR2 as YNFKEQ, both from the germline V gene.

What was sequenced was peripheral blood. The V gene is TRBV4-2 and the J gene is TRBJ1-2; the D gene cannot be named for sure. The TCR sequence derives from a middle-aged woman with COVID-19, enrolled during active disease. The CDR3 region: CASSQDLGEDGYTF. The nucleotides read TGTGCCAGCAGCCAAGATCTGGGAGAGGACGGCTACACCTTC.